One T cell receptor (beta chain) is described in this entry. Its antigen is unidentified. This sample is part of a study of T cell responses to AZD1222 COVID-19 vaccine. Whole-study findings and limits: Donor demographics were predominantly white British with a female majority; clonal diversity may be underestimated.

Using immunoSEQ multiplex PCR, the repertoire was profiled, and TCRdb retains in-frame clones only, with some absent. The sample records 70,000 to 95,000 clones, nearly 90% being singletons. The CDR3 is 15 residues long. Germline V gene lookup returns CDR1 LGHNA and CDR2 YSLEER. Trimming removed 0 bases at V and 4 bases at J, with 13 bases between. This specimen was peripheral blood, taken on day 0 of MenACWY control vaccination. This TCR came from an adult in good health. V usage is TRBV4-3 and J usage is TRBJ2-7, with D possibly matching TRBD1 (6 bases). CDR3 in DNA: TGCGCCAGCAGCCAAGATCTACAGGGCAAATACGAGCAGTACTTC. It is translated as CASSQDLQGKYEQYF.